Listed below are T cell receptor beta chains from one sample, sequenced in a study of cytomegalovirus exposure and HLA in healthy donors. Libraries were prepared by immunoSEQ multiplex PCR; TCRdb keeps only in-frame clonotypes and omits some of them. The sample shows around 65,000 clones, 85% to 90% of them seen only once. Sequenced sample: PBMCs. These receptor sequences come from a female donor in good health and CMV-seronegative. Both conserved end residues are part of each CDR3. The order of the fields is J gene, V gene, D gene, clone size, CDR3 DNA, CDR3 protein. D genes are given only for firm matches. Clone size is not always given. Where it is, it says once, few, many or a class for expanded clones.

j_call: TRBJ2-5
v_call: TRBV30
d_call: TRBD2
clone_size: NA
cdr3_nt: TGTGCCTGGACCAACGCGGGGGAAGAGACCCAGTACTTC
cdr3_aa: CAWTNAGEETQYF

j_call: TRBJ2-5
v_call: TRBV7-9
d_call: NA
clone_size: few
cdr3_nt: TGTGCCAGCAGCTTCCCCCCAGTAGAGACCCAGTACTTC
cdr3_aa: CASSFPPVETQYF

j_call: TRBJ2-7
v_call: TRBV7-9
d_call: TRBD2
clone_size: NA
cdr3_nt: TGTGCCAGCAGATTATCGCCGGGGGGGGCCTCTGCCTACGAGCAGTACTTC
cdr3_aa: CASRLSPGGASAYEQYF

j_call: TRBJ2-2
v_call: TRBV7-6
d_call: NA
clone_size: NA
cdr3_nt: TGTGCCAGCAGCTCTACCCCGGAGGGGCCCGGGGAGCTGTTTTTT
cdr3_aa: CASSSTPEGPGELFF

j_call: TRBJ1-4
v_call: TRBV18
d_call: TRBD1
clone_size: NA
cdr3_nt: TGTGCCAGCTCTCAACCGGGACAGGGAAATGAAAAACTGTTTTTT
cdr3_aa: CASSQPGQGNEKLFF

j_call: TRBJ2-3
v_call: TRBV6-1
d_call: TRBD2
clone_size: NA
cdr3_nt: TGTGCCAGCAGTGGCGAGTGGCTAGCGGGGGCCCGGGGGGGTACGCAGTATTTT
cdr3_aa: CASSGEWLAGARGGTQYF

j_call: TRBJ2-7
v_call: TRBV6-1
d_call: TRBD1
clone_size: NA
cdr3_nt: TGTGCCAGCACCAGACAAAGGGGGCCCTACGAGCAGTACTTC
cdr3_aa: CASTRQRGPYEQYF

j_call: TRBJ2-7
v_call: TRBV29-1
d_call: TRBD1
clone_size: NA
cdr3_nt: TGCAGCGTTGAAGTAGGGACAGAGGGGCAGTACTTC
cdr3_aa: CSVEVGTEGQYF

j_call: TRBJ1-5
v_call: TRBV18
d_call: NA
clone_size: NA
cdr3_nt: TGTGCCAGCTCTGAAGGACCGGGGAGCAATCAGCCCCAGCATTTT
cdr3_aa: CASSEGPGSNQPQHF

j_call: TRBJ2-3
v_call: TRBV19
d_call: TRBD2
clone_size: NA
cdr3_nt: TGTGCCAGTAGTAGCCCTAGCGGGGCCACCACAGATACGCAGTATTTT
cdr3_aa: CASSSPSGATTDTQYF

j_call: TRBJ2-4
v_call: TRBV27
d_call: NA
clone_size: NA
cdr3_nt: TGTGCCAGCAGTAGGATGGGCGATTCCAAAAACATTCAGTACTTC
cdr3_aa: CASSRMGDSKNIQYF

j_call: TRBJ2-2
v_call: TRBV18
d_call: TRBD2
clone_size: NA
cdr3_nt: TGTGCCAGCTCACCACCTACTAGCGGGAGGGCCGGGGAGCTGTTTTTT
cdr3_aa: CASSPPTSGRAGELFF

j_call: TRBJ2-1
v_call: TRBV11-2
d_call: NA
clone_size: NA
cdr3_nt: TGTGCCAGCAGCCCCACAGTGGGGAGACAGGCAGTCTACAATGAGCAGTTCTTC
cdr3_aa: CASSPTVGRQAVYNEQFF

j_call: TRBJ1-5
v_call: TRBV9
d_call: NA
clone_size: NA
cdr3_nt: TGTGCCAGCAGTGGACAGCCTAGCAATCAGCCCCAGCATTTT
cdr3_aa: CASSGQPSNQPQHF

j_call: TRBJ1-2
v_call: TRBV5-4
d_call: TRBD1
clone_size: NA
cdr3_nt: TGTGCCAGCAGCTTGTACAGGGGGCGCTGGTATGGCTACACCTTC
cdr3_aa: CASSLYRGRWYGYTF

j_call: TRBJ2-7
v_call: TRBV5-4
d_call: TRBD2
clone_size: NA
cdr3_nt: TGTGCCAGCACCCGCGGCGGCGGGACTACCTACGAGCAGTACTTC
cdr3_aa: CASTRGGGTTYEQYF

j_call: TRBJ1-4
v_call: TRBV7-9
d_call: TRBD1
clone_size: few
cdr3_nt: TGTGTGACAGGGACGAGACCCCCAACTAATGAAAAACTGTTTTTT
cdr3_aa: CVTGTRPPTNEKLFF

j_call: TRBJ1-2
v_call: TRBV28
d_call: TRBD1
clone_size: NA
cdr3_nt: TGTGCCAGCAGTTTACTACAGACAGGGGGGAATGGCTACACCTTC
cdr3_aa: CASSLLQTGGNGYTF